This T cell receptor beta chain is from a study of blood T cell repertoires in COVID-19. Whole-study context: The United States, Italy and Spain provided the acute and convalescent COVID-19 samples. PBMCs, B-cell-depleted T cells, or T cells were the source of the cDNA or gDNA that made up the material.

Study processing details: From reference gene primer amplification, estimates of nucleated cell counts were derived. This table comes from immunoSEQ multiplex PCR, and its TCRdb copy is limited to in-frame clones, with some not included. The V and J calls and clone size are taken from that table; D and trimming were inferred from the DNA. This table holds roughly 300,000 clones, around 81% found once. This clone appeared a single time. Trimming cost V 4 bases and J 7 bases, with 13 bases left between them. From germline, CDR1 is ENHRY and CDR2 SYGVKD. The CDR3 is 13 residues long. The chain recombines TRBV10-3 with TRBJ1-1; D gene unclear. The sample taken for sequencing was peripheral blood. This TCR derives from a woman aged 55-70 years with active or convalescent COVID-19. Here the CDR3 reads CAISVPGSGEAFF. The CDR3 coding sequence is TGTGCCATCAGTGTCCCCGGGTCGGGTGAAGCTTTCTTT.